These 3 T cell receptor beta chains came from one sample sequenced in a study of CD8+CD57+ T cells in acquired aplastic anemia. Using genomic DNA as the template, TCR beta VDJ and CDR3 profiling was carried out. Each CDR3 protein gets one entry after TCRdb re-called the reads with MiXCR. The sample records some 160,000 distinct CDR3 sequences, around 47% being singletons. The sequenced patients had an expansion of CD8+CD57+ cells seen by flow cytometry. Input material: sorted CD4+, CD8+, or CD8+CD57+ T cells (not recorded which) from PBMCs. Receptors originate from a human donor with aplastic anemia.

The rearrangement uses TRBV2 and TRBJ1-2; D not resolved. The V end lost 6 bases, the J end lost 8 bases, and 7 bases lay between the germline ends. Germline loops: CDR1 SNHLY, CDR2 FYNNEI. CDR3 length: 10 amino acids. The CDR3 nucleotides read TGTGCCAGCAGGAAGCAGGGCTACACCTTC. Its translation: CASRKQGYTF.

The gene calls are TRBV7-9 and TRBJ1-6; 8 bases align to TRBD1. CDR3 size: 14 residues. Trimming took 8 bases from V and 11 from J; bases not matched to a gene: 11. The germline gives CDR1 SEHNR, CDR2 FQNEAQ (reference sequence). The CDR3 reads CASDQGAEETPLHF. The CDR3 DNA is TGTGCCAGCGATCAGGGGGCAGAGGAGACACCCCTCCACTTT.

This clonotype was recorded a few times. The rearrangement links TRBV6-1 to TRBJ2-1; D gene uncertain. The CDR3 has 15 residues. CDR1 MNHNS and CDR2 SASEGT come from the germline V gene. V lost 1 base, J lost 6 bases, and 13 bases lay in between. The CDR3 sequence: CASSEVRSLGNEQFF. CDR3 nucleotide sequence: TGTGCCAGCAGTGAAGTCAGGTCTTTGGGCAATGAGCAGTTCTTC.